These 14 T cell receptor beta chains were all obtained from the same sample, sequenced in a study of cytomegalovirus exposure and HLA in healthy donors listed by TCRdb under 2017. The library was generated by the immunoSEQ multiplex PCR assay. Entries here come from immuneACCESS through TCRdb and include only in-frame sequences with V and J called. Some clones fail to appear in such tables; in the studies checked, an unresolved V gene covers under half of the shortfall, and the cause of the remainder is unknown. For this sample the table gives some 240,000 clones, of which around 86% were detected only once. Of the sample, about 2% falls within the top ten clones. The specimen was PBMCs. These receptors were obtained from a woman younger than 30 in good health and CMV-seropositive.

This sequence joins TRBV27 and TRBJ1-2; the D is unclear. V was clipped by 3 bases and J by 0 bases, with 5 bases between them. Germline V gene data show CDR1 as MNHEY and CDR2 as SMNVEV (reference sequence). The CDR3 loop spans 13 amino acids. Here the CDR3 DNA reads TGTGCCAGCAGTTTTTCGGCTAACTATGGCTACACCTTC. Encoded protein: CASSFSANYGYTF.

This clone was seen once. CDR3 sequence (DNA): TGTGCCAGTAGTTTGATGCGGCAGCCCCAGCATTTT. Residues: CASSLMRQPQHF. The genes are TRBV19 and TRBJ1-5; D unresolved. The CDR3 extends over 12 amino acids. Germline V gene sequence: CDR1 LNHDA, CDR2 SQIVND (reference sequence). Trimming took 5 bases from V and 7 from J, leaving 9 bases between them. The whole variable domain, filled in from reference TRBV19 and TRBJ1-5, reads DGGITQSPKYLFRKEGQNVTLSCEQNLNHDAMYWYRQDPGQGLRLIYYSQIVNDFQKGDIAEGYSVSREKKESFPLTVTSAQKNPTAFYLCASSLMRQPQHFGDGTRLSIL.

J is TRBJ2-7 and V is TRBV5-1, with a weak D call TRBD1 (5 bases). Germline V gene data show CDR1 as SGHRS and CDR2 as YFSETQ. The CDR3 totals 15 residues. Between the trimmed V and J ends, which lost 4 bases and 2 bases, there was a span of 16 bases. CDR3 in amino acids: CASSMTVEKTYEQYF. The CDR3 bases are TGCGCCAGCAGCATGACAGTCGAGAAGACCTACGAGCAGTACTTC.

This rearrangement joins TRBV7-8 to TRBJ2-2, with 7 nucleotides matching TRBD2. The germline V gene encodes CDR1 SGHVS and CDR2 FQNEAQ. V shed 5 bases, J shed 5 bases, and the junction held 14 bases outside the gene matches. There are 17 residues in the CDR3. CDR3 protein: CASSPPWGGRGTGELFF. CDR3 sequence (DNA): TGTGCCAGCAGCCCCCCCTGGGGCGGGAGAGGAACCGGGGAGCTGTTTTTT.

The chain carries TRBV4-1 and TRBJ2-7, with D tentatively TRBD2 (5 bases). Germline V gene sequence: CDR1 MGHRA, CDR2 YSYEKL. This CDR3 is built from 16 residues. The V and J ends lost 1 base and 0 bases respectively, with 13 bases between them. CDR3 nucleotide sequence: TGCGCCAGCAGCCAAGCCCCTGGACTCTTCTCCTACGAGCAGTACTTC. Protein: CASSQAPGLFSYEQYF.

This chain uses TRBV7-6 with TRBJ2-1; 12 nucleotides agree with TRBD2. The V gene end was trimmed by 2 bases and the J gene end by 7 bases; junction bases not matched to a gene: 3. CDR1 and CDR2 from the germline V gene are SGHVS and FNYEAQ. There are 15 residues in the CDR3. CDR3 DNA: TGTGCCAGCAGCTTACTAGCGGGAGGGGGTAATGAGCAGTTCTTC. This translates into CASSLLAGGGNEQFF.

This rearrangement joins TRBV7-9 to TRBJ1-1; TRBD1 is a possible D gene (6 bases). CDR1 is SEHNR and CDR2 is FQNEAQ in the germline V gene (reference sequence). The CDR3 has 15 amino acids. Trimming cost V 7 bases and J 1 base, with 16 bases left between them. The CDR3 DNA reads TGTGCCAGCACCTCTTACCGGGACAAGAACACTGAAGCTTTCTTT. This encodes CASTSYRDKNTEAFF.

The chain employs TRBV9 and TRBJ2-6, with 8 nucleotides matching TRBD2. Trimming at V came to 4 bases and at J to 6 bases, leaving 6 bases not matched to a gene. Germline V gene sequence: CDR1 SGDLS, CDR2 YYNGEE. This CDR3 is built from 15 residues. The CDR3 loop reads CASSLSGGTANVLTF. CDR3 coding DNA: TGTGCCAGCAGCCTAAGCGGGGGTACGGCCAACGTCCTGACTTTC.

The chain uses TRBV7-9 and TRBJ2-2, with TRBD1 as a possible D gene (5 bases). Germline-derived CDR1 and CDR2 are SEHNR and FQNEAQ (reference sequence). There are 14 residues in the CDR3. Trimming pared 3 bases from V and 5 bases from J, leaving 10 bases between. CDR3: CASSFNQGTGELFF. CDR3 coding DNA: TGTGCCAGCAGCTTTAATCAGGGAACCGGGGAGCTGTTTTTT.

The chain recombines TRBV7-9 with TRBJ2-6; D not certain. V was trimmed by 2 bases and J by 3 bases, leaving 2 bases between them. Per the germline V gene, CDR1 is SEHNR and CDR2 is FQNEAQ (reference sequence). This CDR3 is 13 amino acids long. The CDR3 nucleotides are TGTGCCAGCAGCTTACGTGGGGCCAACGTCCTGACTTTC. Protein: CASSLRGANVLTF.

The chain joins TRBV6-1 to TRBJ2-1; possible D gene TRBD2, 6 bases. Germline values: CDR1 MNHNS, CDR2 SASEGT. There are 13 residues in the CDR3. Trimming pared 10 bases from V and 6 bases from J, leaving 16 bases between. CDR3 coding DNA: TGTGCCACAACCGGGACTCTCCTCAATGAGCAGTTCTTC. It is translated as CATTGTLLNEQFF.

V gene TRBV6-1 combines with J gene TRBJ1-4; 7 bases fit TRBD1. This CDR3 region has 15 residues. In germline, CDR1 is MNHNS, CDR2 SASEGT. After removal of 6 bases from V and 6 bases from J, the junction contained 10 bases not matched to a gene. The CDR3 spells CASRNYRDSYEKLFF. CDR3 bases: TGTGCCAGCAGGAATTATAGGGACAGCTATGAAAAACTGTTTTTT.

This chain joins TRBV19 and TRBJ2-1; TRBD2 matches at 12 bases. CDR1 LNHDA and CDR2 SQIVND come from the germline V gene (reference sequence). V shed 5 bases, J shed 1 base, and the junction held 6 bases outside the gene matches. The CDR3 contains 17 residues. CDR3 nucleotides: TGTGCCAGTAGTCTAGCGGGAGGGCCATTTTCCTACAATGAGCAGTTCTTC. This encodes CASSLAGGPFSYNEQFF.

The V and J genes are TRBV5-1 and TRBJ1-1; tentative D call: TRBD1 (6 bases). Trimming shortened V by 4 bases and J by 0 bases, and 10 bases separated the two germline ends. Germline V lookup: CDR1 SGHRS, CDR2 YFSETQ. The CDR3 is 14 amino acids. CDR3 region: CASSPGAMNTEAFF. CDR3 sequence (DNA): TGCGCCAGCAGCCCAGGGGCCATGAACACTGAAGCTTTCTTT.